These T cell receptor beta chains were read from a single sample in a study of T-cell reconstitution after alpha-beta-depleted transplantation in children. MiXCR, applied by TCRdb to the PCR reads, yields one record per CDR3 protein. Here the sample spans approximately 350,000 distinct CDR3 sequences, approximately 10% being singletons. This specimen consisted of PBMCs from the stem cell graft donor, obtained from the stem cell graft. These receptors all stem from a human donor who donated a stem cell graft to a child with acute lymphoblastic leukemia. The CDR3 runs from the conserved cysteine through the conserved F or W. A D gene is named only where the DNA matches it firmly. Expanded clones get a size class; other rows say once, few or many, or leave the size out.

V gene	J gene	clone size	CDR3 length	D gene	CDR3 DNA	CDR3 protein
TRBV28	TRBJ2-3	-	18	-	TGTGCCAGCAGGCTCACCTGGGGGGAACGGAGTCGCACAGATACGCAGTATTTT	CASRLTWGERSRTDTQYF
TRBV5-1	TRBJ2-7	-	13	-	TGCGCCAGCAGAACTGAAGGGGTACACGAGCAGTACTTC	CASRTEGVHEQYF
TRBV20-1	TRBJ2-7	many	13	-	TGCAGTGCTTCCGCAGGGATTTCCTACGAGCAGTACTTC	CSASAGISYEQYF
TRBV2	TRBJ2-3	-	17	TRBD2	TGTGCCAGCAGCCCAACCGGGACTACCGAAGACACAGATACGCAGTATTTT	CASSPTGTTEDTDTQYF
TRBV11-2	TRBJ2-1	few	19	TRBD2	TGTGCCAGCAGCTTAGTAGCGGGAGGACCCCGGGTTCGGTGGCGGGAGCAGTTCTTC	CASSLVAGGPRVRWREQFF
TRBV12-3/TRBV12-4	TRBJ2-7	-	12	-	TGTGCCAGCAGTTTAGGGCCCGGATGGCTGTACTTC	CASSLGPGWLYF
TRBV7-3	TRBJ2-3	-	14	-	TGTGCCAGCGGAGCTGGAGGCCGGGGGGATACGCAGTATTTT	CASGAGGRGDTQYF
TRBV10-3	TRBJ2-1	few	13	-	TGTGCCATCAGTGCTGGACTCAACAATGAGCAGTTCTTC	CAISAGLNNEQFF
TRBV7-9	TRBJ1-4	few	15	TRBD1	TGTGCCAGCAGCTTTTATGAGGGGGCGCATGAAAAACTGTTTTTT	CASSFYEGAHEKLFF
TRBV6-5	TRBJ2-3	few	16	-	TGTGCCAGCAGAAACATCACAGGGACTAGCACAGATACGCAGTATTTT	CASRNITGTSTDTQYF
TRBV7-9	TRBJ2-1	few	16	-	TGTGCCAGCAGCTTTCCTAGGGGGGGACTGGACAATGAGCAGTTCTTC	CASSFPRGGLDNEQFF
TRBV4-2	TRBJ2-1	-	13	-	TGTGCCAGCACCTCCATAGGATACAATGAGCAGTTCTTC	CASTSIGYNEQFF
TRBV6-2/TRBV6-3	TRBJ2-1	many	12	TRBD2	TGTGCCAGCTATGGACTAGCGAGTGAGCAGTTCTTC	CASYGLASEQFF
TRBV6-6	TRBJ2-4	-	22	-	TGTGCCAGCACGTCGGCCCCCCCCAGCCCCCAGGCAGGCCTCCTAGCCAAAAACATTCAGTACTTC	CASTSAPPSPQAGLLAKNIQYF
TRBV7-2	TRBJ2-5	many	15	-	TGTGCCAGCAGCTTAGAGGGCGGCAAACCAAAGACCCAGTACTTC	CASSLEGGKPKTQYF
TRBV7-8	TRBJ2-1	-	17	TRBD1	TGTGCCAGCAGCTTAGCTCAGACAGGGCCCTCGTACAATGAGCAGTTCTTC	CASSLAQTGPSYNEQFF
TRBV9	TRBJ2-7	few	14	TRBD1	TGTGCCAGCAGCGCCGGGGACAGCTCCTACGAGCAGTACTTC	CASSAGDSSYEQYF
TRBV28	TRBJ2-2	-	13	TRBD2	TGTGCCAGCACCCGACTAGCGCCCGGGGAGCTGTTTTTT	CASTRLAPGELFF
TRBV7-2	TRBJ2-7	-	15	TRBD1	TGTGCCAGCAGTTACGCCGGGACAGGGACCTACGAGCAGTACTTC	CASSYAGTGTYEQYF
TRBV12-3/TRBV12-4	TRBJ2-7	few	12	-	TGTGCCAGCAGTTGGCAGACCTACGAGCAGTACTTC	CASSWQTYEQYF
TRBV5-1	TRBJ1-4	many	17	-	TGCGCCAGCAGCTTGTTCCGTATTCGGGGCGCCAATGAAAAACTGTTTTTT	CASSLFRIRGANEKLFF
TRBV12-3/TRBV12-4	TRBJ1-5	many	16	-	TGTGCCAGCAGTTTAGACAGTGCCCTTAGCAATCAGCCCCAGCATTTT	CASSLDSALSNQPQHF
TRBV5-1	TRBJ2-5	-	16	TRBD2	TGCGCCAGCAGCCTCGGGGGACTAGCGGGAGGAGAGACCCAGTACTTC	CASSLGGLAGGETQYF
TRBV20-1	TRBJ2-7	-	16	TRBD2	TGCAGTGCTAGAGAGACTAGCGGGAGCTCCCTCGGCGAGCAGTACTTC	CSARETSGSSLGEQYF
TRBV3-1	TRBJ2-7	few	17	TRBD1	TGTGCCAGCAGCCTGGGGTCCCGGACAGGGGGGTTCTACGAGCAGTACTTC	CASSLGSRTGGFYEQYF
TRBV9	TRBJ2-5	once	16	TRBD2	TGTGCCAGCAGCGCAGGATTGACTAGCGGAAAAGAGACCCAGTACTTC	CASSAGLTSGKETQYF
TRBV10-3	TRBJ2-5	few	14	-	TGTGCCATCAGAGCACAGGGCTCCGGAGAGACCCAGTACTTC	CAIRAQGSGETQYF
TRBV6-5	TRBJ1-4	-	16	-	TGTGCCAGCAGCCCCGGTTGGGGTAGTACTAATGAAAAACTGTTTTTT	CASSPGWGSTNEKLFF
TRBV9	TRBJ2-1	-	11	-	TGTGCCAGCAGCGGAGGCAATGAGCAGTTCTTC	CASSGGNEQFF
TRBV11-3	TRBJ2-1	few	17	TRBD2	TGTGCCAGCAGCGTCAGGGGACTAGCGGGAGGGCCTTCCGAGCAGTTCTTC	CASSVRGLAGGPSEQFF
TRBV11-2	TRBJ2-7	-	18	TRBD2	TGTGCCAGCAGCCTGCTGGGACTAGCGGGGGTGGGCTTCCTGGAGCAGTACTTC	CASSLLGLAGVGFLEQYF
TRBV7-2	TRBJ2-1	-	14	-	TGTGCCAGCAGCAACGGCCTCAGGGCCAATGAGCAGTTCTTC	CASSNGLRANEQFF
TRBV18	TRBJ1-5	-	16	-	TGTGCCAGCTCACCAGATGGGGGCGCGGGCAATCAGCCCCAGCATTTT	CASSPDGGAGNQPQHF
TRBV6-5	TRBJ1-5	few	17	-	TGTGCCAGCAGTTCACGAGGCTCCGGGACAACAAATCAGCCCCAGCATTTT	CASSSRGSGTTNQPQHF
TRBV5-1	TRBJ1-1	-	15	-	TGCGCCAGCAGTTGGGCCGGGGGAGGGGACACTGAAGCTTTCTTT	CASSWAGGGDTEAFF
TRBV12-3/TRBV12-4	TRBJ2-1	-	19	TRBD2	TGTGCCAGCTGTTTAGTCGGTGCTAGCGGGAGCTCCTCCTACAATGAGCAGTTCTTC	CASCLVGASGSSSYNEQFF
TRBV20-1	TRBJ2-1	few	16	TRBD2	TGCAGTGCTAGCCCGACTAGCGGGAAGTCCTACAATGAGCAGTTCTTC	CSASPTSGKSYNEQFF
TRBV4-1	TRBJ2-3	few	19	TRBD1	TGCGCCAGCAGCCAATACATGACAGGGGCGGTAACTAGCACAGATACGCAGTATTTT	CASSQYMTGAVTSTDTQYF
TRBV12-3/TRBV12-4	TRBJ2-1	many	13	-	TGTGCCAGCAGTTTAACCTCCTACAATGAGCAGTTCTTC	CASSLTSYNEQFF
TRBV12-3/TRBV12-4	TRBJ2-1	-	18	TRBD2	TGTGCCAGCAACGAACCTAGCGGGAGTGTGAGCTCCTACAATGAGCAGTTCTTC	CASNEPSGSVSSYNEQFF
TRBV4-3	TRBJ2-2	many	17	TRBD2	TGCGCCAGCAGCCAAGATCCTAGCGGGAAGAACACCGGGGAGCTGTTTTTT	CASSQDPSGKNTGELFF
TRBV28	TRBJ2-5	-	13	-	TGTGCCAGTAAGACCCTTCTGGGGGAGACCCAGTACTTC	CASKTLLGETQYF
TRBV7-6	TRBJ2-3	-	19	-	TGTGCCAGCGGATCTCCCAAGAGTGGGTTAAGAGGCGACACAGATACGCAGTATTTT	CASGSPKSGLRGDTDTQYF
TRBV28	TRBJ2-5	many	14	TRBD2	TGTGCCAGCAGTTCGCTGACTAGCACAGAGACCCAGTACTTC	CASSSLTSTETQYF
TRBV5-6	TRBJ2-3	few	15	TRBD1	TGTGCCAGCAGCTCCTGGACAGGGTACACAGATACGCAGTATTTT	CASSSWTGYTDTQYF
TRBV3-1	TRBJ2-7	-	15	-	TGTGCCAGCAGCCACCCCGGGAGTAGTCTCTACGAGCAGTACTTC	CASSHPGSSLYEQYF
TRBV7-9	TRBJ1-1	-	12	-	TGTGCCAGCACCACGGGGCAGACTGAAGCTTTCTTT	CASTTGQTEAFF
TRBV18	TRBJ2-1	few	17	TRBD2	TGTGCGACAATGGACACCTCCGGGACTAGCGGGATGAATGAGCAGTTCTTC	CATMDTSGTSGMNEQFF
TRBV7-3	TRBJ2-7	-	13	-	TGTGCCAGCAGCGCCGACAGGTTGGACGAGCAGTACTTC	CASSADRLDEQYF
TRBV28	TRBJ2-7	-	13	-	TGTGCCAGCAGTCCCCTCGGGGGCTACGAGCAGTACTTC	CASSPLGGYEQYF
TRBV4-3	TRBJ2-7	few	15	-	TGCGCCAGCAGCCAAGGTCGGAGGGGGACCTACGAGCAGTACTTC	CASSQGRRGTYEQYF
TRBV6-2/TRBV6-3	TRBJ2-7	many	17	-	TGTGCCAGCAGCCCCTTCGGAGGAACAGAGAGCTCCTACGAGCAGTACTTC	CASSPFGGTESSYEQYF
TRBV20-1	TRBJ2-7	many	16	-	TGCAGTGCTAGAGATTTTTCCCCAGGAATGGCCTACGAGCAGTACTTC	CSARDFSPGMAYEQYF
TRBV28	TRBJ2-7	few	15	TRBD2	TGTGCCAGCAGTTCCCCGACTAGCGGACTCTACGAGCAGTACTTC	CASSSPTSGLYEQYF
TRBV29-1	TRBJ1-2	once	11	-	TGCAGCGTTGAAACTACACGTGGCGACACCTTC	CSVETTRGDTF
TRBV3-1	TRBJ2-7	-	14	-	TGTGCCAGCAGCCAAGATTGGGGGTTCGACGAGCAGTACTTC	CASSQDWGFDEQYF
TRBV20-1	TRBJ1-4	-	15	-	TGCAGTGCTAGAGATGTCCGGTCTAGCGGCGAAAAACTGTTTTTT	CSARDVRSSGEKLFF